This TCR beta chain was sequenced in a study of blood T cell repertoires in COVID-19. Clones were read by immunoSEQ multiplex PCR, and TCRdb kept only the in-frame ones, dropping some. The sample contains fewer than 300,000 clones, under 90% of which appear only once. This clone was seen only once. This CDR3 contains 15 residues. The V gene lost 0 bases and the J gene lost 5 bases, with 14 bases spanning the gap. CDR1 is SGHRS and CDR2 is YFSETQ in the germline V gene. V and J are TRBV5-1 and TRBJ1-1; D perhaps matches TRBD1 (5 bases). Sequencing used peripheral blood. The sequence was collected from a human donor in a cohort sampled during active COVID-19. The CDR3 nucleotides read TGCGCCAGCAGCTTGGCGGGCCAGGGTGCGACTGAAGCTTTCTTT. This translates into CASSLAGQGATEAFF.